Below, 9 T cell receptor beta chains from the same sample are listed, as sequenced in a study of T cell repertoires in cytomegalovirus infection. Each CDR3 protein gets one entry after TCRdb re-called the reads with MiXCR. The data show 180,000 or so distinct CDR3 sequences, roughly 17% seen once. Sequenced material: CD8+ T cells from PBMCs. The receptors were gathered from a human donor in good health (CMV status not recorded). Some clones in this sample may be carry-over from other donors' samples.

This clonotype showed up just a few times. This chain uses TRBV7-2 with TRBJ2-5, with 9 bases that match TRBD1. CDR3 length: 19 amino acids. The V and J ends lost 0 bases and 2 bases, in that order; junction bases with no gene match: 13. Germline CDR1 reads SGHTA; CDR2 reads FQGNSA. The CDR3 protein is CASSLARSTLGTGQETQYF. CDR3 coding DNA: TGTGCCAGCAGCTTAGCACGATCCACCCTCGGGACAGGGCAAGAGACCCAGTACTTC.

This chain uses TRBV29-1 with TRBJ1-2; D remains ambiguous. The CDR3 spans 13 residues. CDR1 and CDR2 from the germline V gene are SQVTM and ANQGSEA. The V end was cut by 3 bases, the J end by 5 bases, with 13 bases between. CDR3 DNA: TGCAGCGTTGATAAGGGCAGCCAGTATGGCTACACCTTC. As protein: CSVDKGSQYGYTF. Full variable domain (missing parts from reference TRBV29-1 and TRBJ1-2): SAVISQKPSRDICQRGTSLTIQCQVDSQVTMMFWYRQQPGQSLTLIATANQGSEATYESGFVIDKFPISRPNLTFSTLTVSNMSPEDSSIYLCSVDKGSQYGYTFGSGTRLTVV.

V and J are TRBV11-3 and TRBJ2-2; D might be TRBD1 or TRBD2, each matching 5 bases. The CDR3 contains 16 residues. Looked up from germline, CDR1 is SGHNT and CDR2 is YENEEA. Trimming removed 3 bases from V and 2 bases from J, with 13 bases in between. In DNA, the CDR3 is TGTGCCAGCAGCTTCGGTTCAGGGAGAAACACCGGGGAGCTGTTTTTT. Translation gives CASSFGSGRNTGELFF. Looking up the rest from reference TRBV11-3 and TRBJ2-2 gives the full variable domain: EAGVVQSPRYKIIEKKQPVAFWCNPISGHNTLYWYLQNLGQGPELLIRYENEEAVDDSQLPKDRFSAERLKGVDSTLKIQPAELGDSAVYLCASSFGSGRNTGELFFGEGSRLTVL.

The gene calls are TRBV6-5 and TRBJ1-1; D unresolved. Germline-derived CDR1 and CDR2 are MNHEY and SVGAGI. The length of the CDR3 is 13 residues. V lost 0 bases to trimming and J lost 6 bases, with 8 bases between them. This CDR3 is CASSYSGAAEAFF. The CDR3 region has the DNA TGTGCCAGCAGTTACTCCGGCGCGGCTGAAGCTTTCTTT.

The chain is built from TRBV6-2 or TRBV6-3 and TRBJ1-1; possible D gene TRBD1, 6 bases. V lost 4 bases and J lost 1, with 16 bases in between. The germline V gene encodes CDR1 MNHEY and CDR2 SVGEGT. The CDR3 has 16 amino acids. The CDR3 DNA follows: TGTGCCAGCAGTTTAGACAGGATTGGGACGAACACTGAAGCTTTCTTT. Translating it yields CASSLDRIGTNTEAFF.

In this sample, this clonotype turned up a few times. The chain carries TRBV27 and TRBJ1-6, with TRBD1 matching 9 bases. V gave up 5 bases and J gave up 7 bases; unmatched junction bases: 6. The CDR3 has 15 residues. CDR1 is MNHEY, CDR2 SMNVEV, per germline (reference sequence). The CDR3 region has the DNA TGTGCCAGCAGTACGGACAGGGGTTCGAATTCACCCCTCCACTTT. It is translated as CASSTDRGSNSPLHF.

The chain employs TRBV7-2 and TRBJ2-2; perhaps TRBD2 as D (5 bases). CDR3 length: 15 residues. From germline, CDR1 is SGHTA and CDR2 FQGNSA. V gave up 5 bases and J gave up 7 bases, with 17 bases separating them. The CDR3 here is CASSRVDRRFGELFF. The CDR3 DNA follows: TGTGCCAGCAGCCGGGTAGATCGGAGGTTCGGGGAGCTGTTTTTT.

The chain employs TRBV20-1 and TRBJ2-5; 10 positions agree with TRBD2. Trimming at V came to 0 bases and at J to 5 bases, leaving 12 bases not matched to a gene. Germline V gene sequence: CDR1 DFQATT, CDR2 SNEGSKA (reference sequence). The CDR3 is 17 residues long. CDR3: CSARDQWGTSALETQYF. The DNA of the CDR3 is TGCAGTGCTAGAGATCAGTGGGGGACTAGCGCTCTCGAGACCCAGTACTTC.

This clonotype has only a few counts. The V call is TRBV9, the J call TRBJ2-1; D unresolved. V dropped 0 bases and J dropped 7 bases, with 11 bases sitting between them. The CDR3 spans 14 residues. The germline V gene has CDR1 SGDLS and CDR2 YYNGEE. The CDR3: CASSVAGMWNEQFF. The CDR3 DNA follows: TGTGCCAGCAGCGTAGCTGGGATGTGGAATGAGCAGTTCTTC.